This TCR beta chain was captured by sequencing in a study of radiotherapy plus CTLA-4 blockade in lung cancer (dated by TCRdb to 2017 to 2018). Broadly, across the study: Objective responses occurred in roughly 19% of enrolled patients, and just over 30% achieved disease control.

Per the germline V gene (reference sequence), GTSNPN is the CDR1 and SVGIG is the CDR2. The junction shows trimming of 4 bases on V and 6 bases on J, plus 15 bases between the germline ends. The CDR3, cysteine through phenylalanine, is 14 amino acids long. Only the CDR3 portion is preserved as DNA: 42 bases, with reading frame beginning at the first base. The paper's findings and limits, for the study overall: After treatment with radiotherapy and ipilimumab, TCR clones that came from tumors expanded in the peripheral blood. Early dynamic changes in blood T cell clones, together with increased serum interferon-beta after radiation, were reported as the strongest predictors of response.

Focal radiation therapy combined with CTLA-4 blockade (ipilimumab) was tested in patients with chemo-refractory metastatic non-small-cell lung cancer. The method behind the library was the immunoSEQ multiplex PCR assay. As stored in TCRdb, this immuneACCESS dataset retains in-frame rearrangements with V and J assigned. A fraction of the clones does not appear; measured against another copy, unresolved V genes explain less than half of the discrepancy, and the remainder lacks a known reason. The sample data list tens of thousands of clones, and about three quarters of these were observed just once. 4% of the sample is in the top ten clones. In the case of this clone: Its antigen is currently not known. Base qualities are missing; no much larger clone stands one base away.

The sequence was obtained from a human donor with non-small cell lung cancer who had a partial response to radiotherapy plus ipilimumab. The chain uses TRBV30 and TRBJ2-2; the D gene is perhaps TRBD1, from 6 matching bases. The specimen was peripheral blood, collected from a patient treated with radiotherapy plus ipilimumab. In nucleotides, the sequence is TGTGCCTGGACCAAATCCGGGACATCCGGGGAGCTGTTTTTT. This is translated as CAWTKSGTSGELFF. Reference TRBV30 and TRBJ2-2 proteins supply the regions before and after the CDR3; the full variable domain is: SQTIHQWPATLVQPVGSPLSLECTVEGTSNPNLYWYRQAAGRGLQLLFYSVGIGQISSEVPQNLSASRPQDRQFILSSKKLLLSDSGFYLCAWTKSGTSGELFFGEGSRLTVL.